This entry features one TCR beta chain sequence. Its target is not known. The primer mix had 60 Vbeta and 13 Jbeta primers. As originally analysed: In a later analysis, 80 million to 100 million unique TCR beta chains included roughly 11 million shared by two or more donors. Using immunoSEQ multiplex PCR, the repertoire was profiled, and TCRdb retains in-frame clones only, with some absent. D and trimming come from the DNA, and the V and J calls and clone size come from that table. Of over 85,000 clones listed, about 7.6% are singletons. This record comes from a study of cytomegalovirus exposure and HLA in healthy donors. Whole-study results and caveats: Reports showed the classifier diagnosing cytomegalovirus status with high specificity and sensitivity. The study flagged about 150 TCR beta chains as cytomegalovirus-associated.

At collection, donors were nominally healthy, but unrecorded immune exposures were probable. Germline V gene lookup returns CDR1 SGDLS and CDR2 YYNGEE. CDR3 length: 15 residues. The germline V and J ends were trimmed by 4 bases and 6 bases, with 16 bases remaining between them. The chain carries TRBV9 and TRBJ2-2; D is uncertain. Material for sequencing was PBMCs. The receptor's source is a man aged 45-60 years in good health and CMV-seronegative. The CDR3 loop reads CASSHVPEGAGELFF. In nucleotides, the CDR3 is TGTGCCAGCAGCCACGTCCCAGAAGGAGCCGGGGAGCTGTTTTTT.